The clone carrying this T cell receptor (beta chain) has more than one count but fewer than ten. Its antigen remains unidentified. The sample belongs to a study of blood T cells in healthy people across ages. Background on the study: T cells yielded about one barcoded beta molecule per two cells through template switching.

Study results and caveats: In the absence of known donor CMV status, changes in expanded clonotypes were possibly confounded.

With 5 bases removed from V and 7 bases from J, the gap between germline ends came to 19 bases. This CDR3 comprises 15 residues. From germline, CDR1 is SGHRS and CDR2 YFSETQ. Then a second PCR, running roughly 7 to 11 cycles, was carried out with a sample-barcoded 5' primer and a J-beta primer mix. Every sample gave at least 2.5 million paired-end reads containing CDR3. Each CDR3 protein is one row after TCRdb ran MiXCR on the 5' RACE reads. This sample has about 1.8 million distinct CDR3 sequences, with around half found just once. This receptor was obtained from a woman between 35 and 50 years old in good health. This sequence joins TRBV5-1 and TRBJ2-4, with D tentatively TRBD2 (6 bases). Sequenced material: blood. The CDR3 coding sequence is TGCGCCAGCAGAGCGTTGGAGGGCGGCAAGAACATTCAGTACTTC. Its translation is CASRALEGGKNIQYF.